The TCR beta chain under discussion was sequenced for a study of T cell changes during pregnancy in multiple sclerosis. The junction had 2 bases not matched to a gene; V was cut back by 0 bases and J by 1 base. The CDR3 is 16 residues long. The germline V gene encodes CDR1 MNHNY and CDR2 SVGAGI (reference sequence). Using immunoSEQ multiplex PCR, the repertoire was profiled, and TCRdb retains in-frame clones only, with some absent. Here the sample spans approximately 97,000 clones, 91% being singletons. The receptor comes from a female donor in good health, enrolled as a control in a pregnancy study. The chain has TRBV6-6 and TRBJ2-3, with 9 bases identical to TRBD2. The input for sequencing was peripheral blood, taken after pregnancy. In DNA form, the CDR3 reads TGTGCCAGCAGTTACTCGGCGGGGGGGGGCACAGATACGCAGTATTTT. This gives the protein CASSYSAGGGTDTQYF.